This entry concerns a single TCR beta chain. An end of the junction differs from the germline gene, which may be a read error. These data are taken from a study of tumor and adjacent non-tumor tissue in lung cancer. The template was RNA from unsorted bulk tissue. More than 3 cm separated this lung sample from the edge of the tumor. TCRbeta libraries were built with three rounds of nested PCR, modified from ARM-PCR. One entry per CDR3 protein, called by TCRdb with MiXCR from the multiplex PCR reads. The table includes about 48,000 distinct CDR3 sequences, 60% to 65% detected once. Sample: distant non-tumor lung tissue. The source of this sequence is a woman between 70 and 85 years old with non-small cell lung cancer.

CDR3 in DNA: TGCAGTGTTGTTCGGGGATACAATGAGCAGTTCTTC. Amino acids: CSVVRGYNEQFF. This chain connects TRBV29-1 to TRBJ2-1; D is perhaps TRBD2 (5 bases). The CDR3 is 12 amino acids. Germline V lookup: CDR1 SQVTM, CDR2 ANQGSEA.